This T cell receptor beta chain stems from a study of blood T cells in healthy people across ages (dated by TCRdb to about 2015). With respect to the entire study: Template switching captured roughly one uniquely barcoded TCR beta cDNA molecule per two T cells in model experiments. Age-related changes in TCR beta repertoire diversity were measured in the study by deep sequencing normalized with unique cDNA molecular identifiers. The study analyzed two additional independent replicas of 1 million unique cDNA reads from the same blood draw for two donors, one aged 18 to 29 and one aged 80 or older. Donors were grouped into four age groups: young (average approximately 15 years), middle-aged (less than 40), aged (about 60) and long-lived (approximately 78). To avoid experimental bias, donors of different ages were distributed randomly across sequencing lanes.

Donors were 30 to 45 systemically healthy Caucasian individuals from Russia aged about 6 to 100 years. Each donor gave about 9.7 milliliters of peripheral blood, drawn into EDTA-treated Vacutainer tubes. Ficoll-Paque density-gradient centrifugation was used to isolate PBMCs, with at least 6 million per sample. Trizol reagent was used to extract total RNA from the PBMCs, yielding at least 6 micrograms per sample. For every donor, flow cytometry on a PBMC aliquot measured the percentage of naive CD45RAhigh/CD27high T cells. Overall study outcomes, separate from this receptor: Estimates of total diversity based on one million sequenced T cells were regarded as lower bounds and as underestimates. Observed TCR beta diversity per million T cells fell roughly linearly with age, and a significant reduction was already apparent by age around 39. Bulk unsorted PBMC profiling prevented conclusive comparison of naive and antigen-experienced compartments. Compared with the aged group, more naive CD4+ T cells, fewer expanded clones and increased TCR diversity were shown by the long-lived group, suggesting age selection. The percentage of naive T cells measured by flow cytometry correlated strongly with observed TCR beta diversity. Donor CMV infection status was unknown, potentially confounding age-related changes in expanded clonotypes.

Remarks on this clonotype: The clone's antigen remains unknown. Nothing much larger sits one base from this clone, and base qualities are not available.

V loses 6 bases, J loses 2 bases, and the germline ends lie 21 bases apart. The CDR3 runs 17 amino acids, cysteine and phenylalanine included. The CDR3 DNA has 51 bases and is translated from base 1. The protocol used for the library was 5' RACE. A second PCR of roughly 7 to 11 cycles was performed with a sample-barcoded 5' primer and a J-beta primer mix. A template-switch 5' adaptor carrying 12 random nucleotides introduced a unique molecular identifier onto each TCR beta cDNA molecule. Each sample yielded at least 2.5 million CDR3-containing paired-end reads. First-strand cDNA synthesis was performed from all RNA using the Mint cDNA synthesis kit, with priming by a TRBC-specific oligonucleotide. All cDNA was treated with uracil-DNA glycosylase and then went through a first 18-cycle PCR with the universal primers M1SS and BC2_uni_R. Per the original workflow: For normalization, 1 million high-quality reads were randomly selected from each sample, with every read carrying a distinct molecular identifier. Instead of being binned into consensus sequences, reads with shared molecular identifiers were discarded. MiTCR, with a Q25 quality threshold and the strictest error-elimination algorithm, was used for CDR3 identification, clonotype clustering and error correction. Lower-bound total TCR beta diversity was estimated with a nonparametric unseen species model using Euler transformation. The public reads were reprocessed in TCRdb via fastp at Q25 and MiXCR, keeping in-frame beta chains. Entries that share a CDR3 protein sequence are merged under the most common genes and DNA. The V and J calls reflect TCRdb's pipeline rather than the authors' work. A total of roughly 1.9 million distinct CDR3 sequences appear in this sample, about 39% of them only once. The biggest ten clones account for under 25% of the sample.

The receptor was derived from a human donor in good health. The chain links TRBV12-3 or TRBV12-4 with TRBJ2-3; TRBD1 might be the D gene, on 5 matching bases. What was sequenced was blood. The DNA reads as follows: TGTGCCAGCAGCCCCCCCCTGGCAGGGTATACCACAGATACGCAGTATTTT. This codes for CASSPPLAGYTTDTQYF.